This entry describes one T cell receptor (beta chain). Its antigen is undetermined. The study amplified TCR beta CDR3 regions using RNA transcripts. A first-round RT-PCR used HTBI primers, followed by a second-round multiplex PCR. TCRdb independently ran MiXCR on the multiplex PCR reads; one entry per CDR3 protein. The table lists about 220,000 distinct CDR3 sequences, 20% to 25% of them singletons. A volume of 9.5 to 10 ml of fresh peripheral blood supplied the PBMCs. The source of the sample is a study of Graves' ophthalmopathy and Graves' hyperthyroidism. Study results and caveats: Blood repertoires reportedly contained most expanded thyroid clonotypes above 0.001 frequency.

The V and J ends lost 5 bases and 0 bases respectively, with 14 bases between them. Looked up from germline, CDR1 is SGHAT and CDR2 is FQNNGV. The CDR3 sequence is 17 residues long. The chain employs TRBV11-2 and TRBJ2-6; D is unresolved. Sequenced material: peripheral blood. This clonotype was obtained from a woman aged 50 to 60 with Graves' ophthalmopathy. In DNA, the CDR3 is TGTGCCAGCAGCCCGGGTATCAGTTTCTCTGGGGCCAACGTCCTGACTTTC. Translated: CASSPGISFSGANVLTF.